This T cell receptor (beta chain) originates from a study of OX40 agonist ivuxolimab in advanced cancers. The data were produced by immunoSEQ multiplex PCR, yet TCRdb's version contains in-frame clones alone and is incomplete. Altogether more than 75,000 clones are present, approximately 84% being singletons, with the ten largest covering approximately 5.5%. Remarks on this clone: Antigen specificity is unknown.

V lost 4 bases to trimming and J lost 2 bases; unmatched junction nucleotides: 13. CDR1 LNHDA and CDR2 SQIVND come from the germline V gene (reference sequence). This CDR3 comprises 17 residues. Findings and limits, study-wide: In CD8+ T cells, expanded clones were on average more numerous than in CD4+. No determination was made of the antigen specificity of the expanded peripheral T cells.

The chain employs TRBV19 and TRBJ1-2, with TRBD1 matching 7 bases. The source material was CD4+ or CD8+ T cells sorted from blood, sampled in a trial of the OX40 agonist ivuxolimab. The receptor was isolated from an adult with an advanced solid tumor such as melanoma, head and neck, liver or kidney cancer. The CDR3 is CASSNRGLRFSNYGYTF. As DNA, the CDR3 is TGTGCCAGTAGTAACAGGGGCCTCAGATTTTCAAACTATGGCTACACCTTC.